This T cell receptor (beta chain) emerged from a study of control samples from healthy donors and cancer patients. The length of the CDR3 is 15 residues. V lost 0 bases and J 2 bases, leaving 10 bases between the germline ends. Germline V CDR1 and CDR2: SGHNT, YYREEE (reference sequence). Clones were read by immunoSEQ multiplex PCR, and TCRdb kept only the in-frame ones, dropping some. This sample has 400,000 to 450,000 clones, with about nine tenths found just once. The chain has TRBV5-4 and TRBJ2-3; D is tentatively TRBD1 or TRBD2 (5 bases each). The origin of this receptor is a man aged 40-49 years with head and neck cancer. The sequencing sample was made of PBMCs. The CDR3 bases are TGTGCCAGCAGCTTGGATGGGACCCTCACAGATACGCAGTATTTT. It translates to CASSLDGTLTDTQYF.